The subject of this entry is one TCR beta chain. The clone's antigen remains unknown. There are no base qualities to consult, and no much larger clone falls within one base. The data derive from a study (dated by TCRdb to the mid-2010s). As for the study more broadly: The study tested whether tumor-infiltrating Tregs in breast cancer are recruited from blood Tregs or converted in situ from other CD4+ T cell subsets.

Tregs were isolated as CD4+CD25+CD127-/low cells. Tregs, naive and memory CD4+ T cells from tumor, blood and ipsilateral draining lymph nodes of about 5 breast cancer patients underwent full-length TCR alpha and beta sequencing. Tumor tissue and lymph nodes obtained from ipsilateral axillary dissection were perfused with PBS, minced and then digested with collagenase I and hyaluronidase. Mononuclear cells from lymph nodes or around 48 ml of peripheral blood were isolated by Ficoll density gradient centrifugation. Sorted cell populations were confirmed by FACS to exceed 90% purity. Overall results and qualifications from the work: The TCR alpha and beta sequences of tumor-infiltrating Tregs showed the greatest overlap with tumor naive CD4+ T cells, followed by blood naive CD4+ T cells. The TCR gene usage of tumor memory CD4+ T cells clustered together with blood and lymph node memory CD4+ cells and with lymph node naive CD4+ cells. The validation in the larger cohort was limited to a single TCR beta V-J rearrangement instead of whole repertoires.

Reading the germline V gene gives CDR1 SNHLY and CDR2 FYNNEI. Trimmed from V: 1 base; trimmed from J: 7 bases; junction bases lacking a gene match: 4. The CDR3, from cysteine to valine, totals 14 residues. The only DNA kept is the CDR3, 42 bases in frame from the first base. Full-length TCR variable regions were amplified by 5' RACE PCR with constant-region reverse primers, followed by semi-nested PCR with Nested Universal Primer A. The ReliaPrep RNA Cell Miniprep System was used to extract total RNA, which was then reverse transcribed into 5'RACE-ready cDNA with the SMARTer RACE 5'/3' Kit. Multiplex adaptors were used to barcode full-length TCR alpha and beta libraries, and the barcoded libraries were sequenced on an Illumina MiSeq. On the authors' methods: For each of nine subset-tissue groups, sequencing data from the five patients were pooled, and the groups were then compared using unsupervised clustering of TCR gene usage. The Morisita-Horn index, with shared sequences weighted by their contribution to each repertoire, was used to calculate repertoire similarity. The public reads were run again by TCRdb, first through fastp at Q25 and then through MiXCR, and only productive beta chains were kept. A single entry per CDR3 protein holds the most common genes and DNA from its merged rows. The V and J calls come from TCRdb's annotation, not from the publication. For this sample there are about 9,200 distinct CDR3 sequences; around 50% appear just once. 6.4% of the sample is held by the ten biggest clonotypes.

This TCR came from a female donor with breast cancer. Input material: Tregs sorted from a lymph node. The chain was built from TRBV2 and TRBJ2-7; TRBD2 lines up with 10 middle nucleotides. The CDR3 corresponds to CASSEGLAGEEQYV. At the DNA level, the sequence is TGTGCCAGCAGTGAAGGTCTAGCGGGGGAGGAGCAGTACGTC.